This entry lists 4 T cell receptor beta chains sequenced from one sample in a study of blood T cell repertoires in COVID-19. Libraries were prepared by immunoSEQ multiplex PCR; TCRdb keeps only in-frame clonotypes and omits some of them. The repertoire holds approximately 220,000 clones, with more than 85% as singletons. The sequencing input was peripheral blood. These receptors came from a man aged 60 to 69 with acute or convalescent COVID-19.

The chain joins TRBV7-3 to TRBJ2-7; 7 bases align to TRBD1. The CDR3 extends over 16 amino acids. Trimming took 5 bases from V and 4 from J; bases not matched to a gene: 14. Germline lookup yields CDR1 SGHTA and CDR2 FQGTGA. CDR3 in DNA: TGTGCCAGCAGCCAAAGAGGGACAGCGACCATATACGAGCAGTACTTC. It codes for CASSQRGTATIYEQYF. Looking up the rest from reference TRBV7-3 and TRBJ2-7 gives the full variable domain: GAGVSQTPSNKVTEKGKYVELRCDPISGHTALYWYRQSLGQGPEFLIYFQGTGAADDSGLPNDRFFAVRPEGSVSTLKIQRTERGDSAVYLCASSQRGTATIYEQYFGPGTRLTVT.

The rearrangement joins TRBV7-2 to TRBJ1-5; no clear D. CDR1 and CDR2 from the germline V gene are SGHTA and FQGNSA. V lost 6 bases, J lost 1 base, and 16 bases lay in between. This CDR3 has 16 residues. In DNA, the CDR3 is TGTGCCAGCAGTCGGGTAGCTGGGGAGAGCAATCAGCCCCAGCATTTT. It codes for CASSRVAGESNQPQHF.

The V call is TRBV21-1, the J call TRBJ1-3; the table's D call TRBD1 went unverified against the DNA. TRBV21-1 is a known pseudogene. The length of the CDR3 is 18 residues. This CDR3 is CASSKAIATGHAGNTIYF. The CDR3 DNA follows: TGTGCCAGCAGCAAAGCCATTGCGACAGGCCATGCTGGAAACACCATATATTTT.

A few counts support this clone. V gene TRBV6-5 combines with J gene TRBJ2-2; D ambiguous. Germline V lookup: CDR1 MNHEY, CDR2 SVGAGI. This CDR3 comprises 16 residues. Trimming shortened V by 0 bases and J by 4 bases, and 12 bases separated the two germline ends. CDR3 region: CASSYSNRRGTGELFF. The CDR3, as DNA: TGTGCCAGCAGTTACTCCAACCGGCGAGGCACCGGGGAGCTGTTTTTT.